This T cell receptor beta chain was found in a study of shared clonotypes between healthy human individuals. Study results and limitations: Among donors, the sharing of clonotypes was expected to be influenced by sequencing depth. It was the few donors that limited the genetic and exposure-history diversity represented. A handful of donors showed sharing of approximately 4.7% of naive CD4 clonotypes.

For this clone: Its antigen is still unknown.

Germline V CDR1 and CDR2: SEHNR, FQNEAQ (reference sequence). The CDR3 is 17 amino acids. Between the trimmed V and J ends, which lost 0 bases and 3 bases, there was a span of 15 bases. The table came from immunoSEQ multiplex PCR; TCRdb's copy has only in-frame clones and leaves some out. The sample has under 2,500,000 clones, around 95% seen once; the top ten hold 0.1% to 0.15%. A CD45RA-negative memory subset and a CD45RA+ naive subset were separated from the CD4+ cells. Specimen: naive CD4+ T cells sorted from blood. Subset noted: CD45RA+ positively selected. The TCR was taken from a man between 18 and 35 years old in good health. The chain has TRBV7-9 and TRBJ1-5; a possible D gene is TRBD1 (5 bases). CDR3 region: CASSLATTVAFNQPQHF. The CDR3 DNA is TGTGCCAGCAGCTTAGCTACGACAGTAGCTTTCAATCAGCCCCAGCATTTT.